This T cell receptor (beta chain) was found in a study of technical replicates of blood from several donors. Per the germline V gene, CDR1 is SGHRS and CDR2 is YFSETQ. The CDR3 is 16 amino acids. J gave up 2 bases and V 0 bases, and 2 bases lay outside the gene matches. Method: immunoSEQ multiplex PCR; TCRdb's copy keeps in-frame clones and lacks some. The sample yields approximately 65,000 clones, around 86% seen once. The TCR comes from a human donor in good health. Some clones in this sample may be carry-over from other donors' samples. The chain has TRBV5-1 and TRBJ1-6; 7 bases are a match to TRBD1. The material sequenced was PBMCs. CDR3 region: CASSLAGTAYNSPLHF. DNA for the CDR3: TGCGCCAGCAGCTTGGCCGGGACAGCCTATAATTCACCCCTCCACTTT.